The 20 T cell receptor beta chains reported below all come from one sample, sequenced in a study of cytomegalovirus exposure and HLA in healthy donors. The study ran its PCR with 60 Vbeta and 13 Jbeta primers. The repertoire was sequenced with immunoSEQ multiplex PCR; TCRdb's copy has only in-frame clones and lacks some. This table has 100,000 to 150,000 clones, around 78% appearing once. The sample was PBMCs. These receptor sequences come from a woman aged 40 to 55 in good health and CMV-seronegative.

The CDR3 loop is CASSVGNNRLADLKETQYF. The CDR3 nucleotides read TGTGCCAGCAGCGTAGGAAATAACCGACTAGCGGACCTTAAAGAGACCCAGTACTTC. The chain joins TRBV9 to TRBJ2-5; 9 bases are shared with TRBD2. CDR3 length: 19 residues. Trimming took 0 bases from V and 3 from J; bases not matched to a gene: 15. From germline, CDR1 is SGDLS and CDR2 YYNGEE.

The V call is TRBV10-1, the J call TRBJ1-6, with a tentative D call TRBD1 (5 bases). Trimming left V 7 bases short and J 6 bases short, with 16 bases between. CDR1 and CDR2 from the germline V gene are WNHNN and SYGVQD (reference sequence). The CDR3 loop spans 15 amino acids. The CDR3 spells CASTDRDSSNSPLHF. The CDR3 bases are TGCGCCAGCACCGACCGGGACTCGAGTAATTCACCCCTCCACTTT.

The chain joins TRBV5-1 to TRBJ2-3; TRBD2 matches at 8 bases. The CDR3 has 15 amino acids. The germline V gene encodes CDR1 SGHRS and CDR2 YFSETQ. V shed 4 bases and J 3 bases; nucleotides not matched to a gene: 7. The CDR3 region has the DNA TGCGCCAGCAGCGCCCGGACTAGCATTACAGATACGCAGTATTTT. Protein sequence: CASSARTSITDTQYF.

This chain links TRBV28 with TRBJ2-1, with 8 bases lining up with TRBD1. With V trimmed by 4 bases and J by 0 bases, 5 bases remained unmatched. CDR1 and CDR2 (germline): MDHEN, SYDVKM. CDR3 size: 16 residues. The CDR3 sequence: CASSSRTGSSYNEQFF. The CDR3 DNA reads as TGTGCCAGCAGTTCCAGGACAGGGAGCTCCTACAATGAGCAGTTCTTC.

The chain is built from TRBV10-3 and TRBJ1-3; D gene uncertain. This CDR3 contains 13 residues. Trimming removed 8 bases at V and 0 bases at J, with 8 bases between. The germline V gene encodes CDR1 ENHRY and CDR2 SYGVKD. Written as DNA, the CDR3 is TGTGCCATCGCTAGCACCTCTGGAAACACCATATATTTT. It encodes CAIASTSGNTIYF.

The chain employs TRBV9 and TRBJ2-1, with 8 bases lining up with TRBD2. The V and J ends lost 0 bases and 5 bases, in that order; junction bases with no gene match: 7. The CDR3 runs 16 residues. In germline, CDR1 is SGDLS, CDR2 YYNGEE. The CDR3 nucleotides read TGTGCCAGCAGCGTAGCTTCCGGACTAGCCAACAATGAGCAGTTCTTC. This codes for CASSVASGLANNEQFF.

With regard to this clone: The junction departs from germline at one end; a sequencing error may be responsible. The CDR3 DNA reads as TGTGCCAGCAACTTGGAACAGGGGACATGGTACACCTTC. Translated, it gives CASNLEQGTWYTF. This chain links TRBV5-8 with TRBJ1-2; TRBD1 aligns across 7 bases. The CDR3 runs to 13 residues. Germline V gene lookup returns CDR1 SGHTS and CDR2 YDEGEE.

The chain carries TRBV10-3 and TRBJ1-2, with no clear D. Trimming left V 2 bases short and J 3 bases short, with 7 bases between. CDR1 and CDR2 from the germline V gene are ENHRY and SYGVKD. This CDR3 spans 13 amino acids. The CDR3 DNA is TGTGCCATCAGTGAGCCCGGAGACTATGGCTACACCTTC. This encodes CAISEPGDYGYTF.

The chain links TRBV5-8 to TRBJ1-2; 9 bases are a match to TRBD1. Germline V gene sequence: CDR1 SGHTS, CDR2 YDEGEE. The CDR3 spans 15 residues. Trimming at V came to 4 bases and at J to 3 bases, leaving 7 bases not matched to a gene. DNA of the CDR3: TGTGCCAGCAGCGCTACACAGGGGGCCCACTATGGCTACACCTTC. This translates into CASSATQGAHYGYTF.

The J gene is TRBJ1-5, the V gene TRBV15; D not resolved. V was clipped by 4 bases and J by 7 bases, with 11 bases between them. This CDR3 contains 13 residues. CDR1 and CDR2 (germline): LNHNV, YYDKDF (reference sequence). CDR3 residues: CATSTLGGQPQHF. The CDR3 region has the DNA TGTGCCACCAGCACTCTCGGCGGGCAGCCCCAGCATTTT.

The chain combines TRBV2 with TRBJ2-5; the D is unclear. Germline lookup yields CDR1 SNHLY and CDR2 FYNNEI. V lost 7 bases and J 10 bases, leaving 13 bases between the germline ends. The CDR3 contains 11 residues. The CDR3, as DNA: TGTGCCAGCAACCCCTCGACAAGCCAGTACTTC. Encoded protein: CASNPSTSQYF. Full variable domain (outside the CDR3, taken from reference TRBV2 and TRBJ2-5): EPEVTQTPSHQVTQMGQEVILRCVPISNHLYFYWYRQILGQKVEFLVSFYNNEISEKSEIFDDQFSVERPDGSNFTLKIRSTKLEDSAMYFCASNPSTSQYFGPGTRLLVL.

This clone occurred once. Its ends do not fully match the called genes, so a read error is possible. The rearrangement uses TRBV30 and TRBJ2-4, with 7 nucleotides matching TRBD2. The CDR3 loop spans 15 amino acids. Germline V lookup: CDR1 GTSNPN, CDR2 SVGIG (reference sequence). The CDR3 loop reads CAWRDRGVRGNSQYF. The CDR3 DNA is TGTGCCTGGAGGGATCGGGGGGTGCGAGGAAACAGTCAGTACTTC.

V is TRBV7-9 and J is TRBJ2-3, with TRBD2 as a possible D gene (6 bases). The CDR3 is 18 amino acids. Germline CDR1 is SEHNR and CDR2 is FQNEAQ (reference sequence). V was cut by 7 bases and J by 1 base, with 24 bases left in between. CDR3 amino acids: CASTEDTMTERGTDTQYF. The CDR3 region has the DNA TGTGCCAGCACCGAGGACACAATGACGGAGCGGGGCACAGATACGCAGTATTTT.

This clone turned up a few times. The chain links TRBV19 to TRBJ1-2; D perhaps matches TRBD1 (6 bases). The CDR3 has 16 residues. In germline, CDR1 is LNHDA, CDR2 SQIVND (reference sequence). Trimming left V 3 bases short and J 10 bases short, with 24 bases between. CDR3 in amino acids: CASSIPSGGRQEDYTF. DNA for the CDR3: TGTGCCAGTAGTATCCCGTCGGGGGGGCGTCAGGAGGACTACACCTTC.

This clone was seen a single time. The gene calls are TRBV19 and TRBJ1-2, with D possibly matching TRBD1 (6 bases). This CDR3 comprises 13 residues. V dropped 6 bases and J dropped 12 bases, with 20 bases sitting between them. The germline gives CDR1 LNHDA, CDR2 SQIVND (reference sequence). CDR3 nucleotide sequence: TGTGCCAGTAGCCCAGGGGCAGTCAAGGCTAACACCTTC. It translates to CASSPGAVKANTF.

This clone has only a few counts. The genes are TRBV28 and TRBJ1-2; D possibly corresponds to TRBD1 (6 bases). V lost 6 bases to trimming and J lost 8 bases, with 13 bases between them. Germline V gene lookup returns CDR1 MDHEN and CDR2 SYDVKM. The CDR3 consists of 12 residues. CDR3 region: CASSIWGQGYTF. The CDR3 DNA reads as TGTGCCAGCAGCATATGGGGGCAAGGCTACACCTTC.

The rearrangement uses TRBV28 and TRBJ1-4, with 11 nucleotides matching TRBD1. CDR1 MDHEN and CDR2 SYDVKM come from the germline V gene. The V and J ends lost 3 bases and 0 bases, in that order; junction bases with no gene match: 3. The CDR3 extends over 17 amino acids. The CDR3 spells CASSFVGQGATNEKLFF. CDR3 DNA sequence: TGTGCCAGCAGTTTCGTGGGACAGGGGGCAACTAATGAAAAACTGTTTTTT.

The V call is TRBV7-6, the J call TRBJ2-3, with D perhaps TRBD2 (6 bases). The CDR3 totals 14 residues. Trimming shortened V by 8 bases and J by 2 bases, and 14 bases separated the two germline ends. Per the germline V gene, CDR1 is SGHVS and CDR2 is FNYEAQ. CDR3 nucleotide sequence: TGTGCCAGCGGGAAGGGACTTGACACAGATACGCAGTATTTT. Its protein product is CASGKGLDTDTQYF.

CDR3 nucleotide sequence: TGTGCCAGCAGTTTATCCGTCAGGGCTGAAGCTTTCTTT. Translating it yields CASSLSVRAEAFF. This chain joins TRBV27 and TRBJ1-1; D is possibly TRBD1 (5 bases). This CDR3 has 13 amino acids. Trimming stripped 0 bases from V and 6 bases from J, with 8 bases between. Germline V gives CDR1 MNHEY, CDR2 SMNVEV (reference sequence).

V and J are TRBV7-9 and TRBJ2-5, with 9 positions matching TRBD2. The assigned J gene may be wrong: the sequence end matches TRBJ2-7 better. This CDR3 has 16 residues. The V gene's germline CDR1 is SEHNR and CDR2 FQNEAQ (reference sequence). Here the CDR3 reads CASSLDGLASYYEQYF. The CDR3 nucleotides read TGTGCCAGCAGCTTAGACGGACTAGCGAGCTATTACGAGCAGTACTTC.